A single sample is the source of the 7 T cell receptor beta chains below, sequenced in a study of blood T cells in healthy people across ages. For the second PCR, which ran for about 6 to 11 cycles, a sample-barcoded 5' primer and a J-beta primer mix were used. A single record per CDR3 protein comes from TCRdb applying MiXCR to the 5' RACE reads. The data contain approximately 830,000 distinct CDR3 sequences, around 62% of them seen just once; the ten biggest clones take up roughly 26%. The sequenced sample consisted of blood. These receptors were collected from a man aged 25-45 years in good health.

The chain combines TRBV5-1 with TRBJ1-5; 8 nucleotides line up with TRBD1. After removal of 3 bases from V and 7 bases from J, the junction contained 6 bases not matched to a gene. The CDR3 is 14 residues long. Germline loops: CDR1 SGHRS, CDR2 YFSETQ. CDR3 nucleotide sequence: TGCGCCAGCAGCTCCGGGACAGGATCACAGCCCCAGCATTTT. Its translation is CASSSGTGSQPQHF.

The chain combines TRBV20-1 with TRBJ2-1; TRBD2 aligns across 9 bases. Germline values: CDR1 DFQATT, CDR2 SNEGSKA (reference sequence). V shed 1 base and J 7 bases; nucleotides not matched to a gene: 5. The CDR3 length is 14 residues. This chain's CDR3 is CSARGSGGTNEQFF. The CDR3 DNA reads TGCAGTGCTAGAGGGAGCGGGGGGACGAATGAGCAGTTCTTC.

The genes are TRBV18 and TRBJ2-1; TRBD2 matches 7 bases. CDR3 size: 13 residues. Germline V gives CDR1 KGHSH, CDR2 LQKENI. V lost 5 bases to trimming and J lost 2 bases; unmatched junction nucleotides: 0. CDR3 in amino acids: CASSTSAYNEQFF. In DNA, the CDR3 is TGTGCCAGCTCAACTAGCGCCTACAATGAGCAGTTCTTC.

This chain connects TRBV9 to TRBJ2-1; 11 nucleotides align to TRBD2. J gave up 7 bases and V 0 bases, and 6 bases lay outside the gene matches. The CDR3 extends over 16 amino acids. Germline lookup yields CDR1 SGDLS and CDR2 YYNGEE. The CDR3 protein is CASSVGGSGGVNEQFF. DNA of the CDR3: TGTGCCAGCAGCGTAGGAGGTAGCGGGGGGGTAAATGAGCAGTTCTTC.

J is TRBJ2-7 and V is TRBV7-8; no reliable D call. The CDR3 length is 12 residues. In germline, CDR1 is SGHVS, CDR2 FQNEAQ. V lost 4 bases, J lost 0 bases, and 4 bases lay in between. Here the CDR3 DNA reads TGTGCCAGCAGCTGGAGCTCCTACGAGCAGTACTTC. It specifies CASSWSSYEQYF.

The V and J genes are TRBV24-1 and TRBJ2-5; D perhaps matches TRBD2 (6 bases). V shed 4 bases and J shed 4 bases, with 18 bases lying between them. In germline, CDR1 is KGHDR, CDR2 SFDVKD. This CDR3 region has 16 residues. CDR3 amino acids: CATSEWDSTRGETQYF. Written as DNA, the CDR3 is TGTGCCACCAGTGAGTGGGACTCCACAAGGGGAGAGACCCAGTACTTC.

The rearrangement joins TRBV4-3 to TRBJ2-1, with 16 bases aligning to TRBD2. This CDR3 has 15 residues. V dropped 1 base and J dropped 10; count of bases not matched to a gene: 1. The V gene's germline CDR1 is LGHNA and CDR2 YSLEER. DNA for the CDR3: TGCGCCAGCAGCCAAGGGGGACTAGCGGGGGGGGAGCAGTTCTTC. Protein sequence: CASSQGGLAGGEQFF.